This TCR beta chain was found in a study of blood T cells in healthy people across ages. The study's findings and limits: Percentage of naive T cells showed a strong correlation with TCR beta diversity.

The CDR3 is 15 residues long. Trimming removed 6 bases from V and 7 bases from J; junction bases left unmatched: 10. Through a sample-barcoded 5' primer and a J-beta primer mix, a second PCR was run for about 6 to 11 cycles. One entry per CDR3 protein, called by TCRdb with MiXCR from the 5' RACE reads. The table has about a million distinct CDR3 sequences, approximately 50% seen once. This clonotype occurred a few times. Its antigen is still unknown. PBMCs numbering at least 6 million were isolated per sample. This sequence joins TRBV12-3 or TRBV12-4 and TRBJ1-4; 8 nucleotides match TRBD1. The sequencing input was blood. This TCR derives from a woman aged 60-75 years in good health. Written as DNA, the CDR3 is TGTGCCAGCAGACATGCAGGGGGCTTGAGTGAAAAACTGTTTTTT. Translating it yields CASRHAGGLSEKLFF.